This TCR beta chain was obtained from a study of blood T cells in healthy people across ages. The CDR3 runs to 16 residues. V shed 6 bases, J shed 0 bases, and the junction held 11 bases outside the gene matches. Germline V gives CDR1 MNHEY, CDR2 SVGAGI. Investigators took about 10 milliliters of peripheral blood from every donor. Primers used in a second PCR of roughly 6 to 12 cycles were a sample-barcoded 5' primer and a J-beta primer mix. Every molecule of cDNA carried a tag from a template-switch adaptor with 12 random nucleotides. TCRdb reprocessed the 5' RACE reads via MiXCR and lists one record per CDR3 protein. The sample includes over 1.5 million distinct CDR3 sequences, approximately 50% of them seen just once.

This sequence was found in a woman between 40 and 55 years old in good health. The V and J genes are TRBV6-5 and TRBJ2-7; 7 nucleotides align to TRBD1. Sequenced sample: blood. The CDR3 protein is CASRRKGAYSSYEQYF. CDR3 sequence (DNA): TGTGCCAGCAGACGGAAGGGGGCCTACAGCTCCTACGAGCAGTACTTC.